This is a list of T cell receptor beta chains from one sample in a study of molecular identifiers for immune sequencing clone quantification. TCRdb independently ran MiXCR on the PCR reads; one entry per CDR3 protein. The table has about 300,000 distinct CDR3 sequences, over 20% seen once. Sequences were obtained from naive CD8+ T cells from blood, with Jurkat cell RNA spiked in. The receptors derive from a human donor in good health. Some libraries in this study had Jurkat cell RNA spiked in. Each CDR3 is given with its conserved first and last residue. D genes are given only for firm matches. Rows give clone size only sometimes, using once, few, many, or a class for an expanded clone.

d_call: -; clone_size: many; j_call: TRBJ2-7; v_call: TRBV5-1; cdr3_aa: CASSPGDTGYEQYF; cdr3_nt: TGCGCCAGCAGCCCAGGAGATACAGGGTACGAGCAGTACTTC
d_call: -; clone_size: -; j_call: TRBJ2-3; v_call: TRBV6-2/TRBV6-3; cdr3_aa: CASSSLRSTDTQYF; cdr3_nt: TGTGCCAGCAGCTCCCTCCGTAGCACAGATACGCAGTATTTT
d_call: -; clone_size: -; j_call: TRBJ2-2; v_call: TRBV7-2; cdr3_aa: CASSLGGAGLVTGELFF; cdr3_nt: TGTGCCAGCAGCTTAGGGGGCGCAGGGTTGGTTACCGGGGAGCTGTTTTTT
d_call: -; clone_size: few; j_call: TRBJ2-5; v_call: TRBV20-1; cdr3_aa: CSAFAGLNQETQYF; cdr3_nt: TGCAGTGCTTTTGCGGGACTCAACCAAGAGACCCAGTACTTC
d_call: TRBD2; clone_size: many; j_call: TRBJ2-5; v_call: TRBV12-3/TRBV12-4; cdr3_aa: CASSPGLAGGLEETQYF; cdr3_nt: TGTGCCAGCAGTCCTGGACTAGCGGGAGGCCTGGAAGAGACCCAGTACTTC
d_call: TRBD2; clone_size: few; j_call: TRBJ2-1; v_call: TRBV28; cdr3_aa: CASSPGLAGYEQFF; cdr3_nt: TGTGCCAGCAGCCCGGGACTAGCGGGATATGAGCAGTTCTTC
d_call: -; clone_size: many; j_call: TRBJ1-5; v_call: TRBV7-9; cdr3_aa: CASSTNGQPQHF; cdr3_nt: TGTGCCAGCAGTACGAACGGTCAGCCCCAGCATTTT
d_call: -; clone_size: many; j_call: TRBJ2-7; v_call: TRBV4-3; cdr3_aa: CASSQGMGNTYEQYF; cdr3_nt: TGCGCCAGCAGCCAAGGTATGGGTAATACCTACGAGCAGTACTTC
d_call: -; clone_size: many; j_call: TRBJ2-4; v_call: TRBV20-1; cdr3_aa: CSARDRQKNIQYF; cdr3_nt: TGCAGTGCTAGAGATCGCCAGAAAAACATTCAGTACTTC
d_call: TRBD2; clone_size: many; j_call: TRBJ2-3; v_call: TRBV7-9; cdr3_aa: CASSSPLGLAGSTDTQYF; cdr3_nt: TGTGCCAGCAGCTCCCCGTTGGGACTAGCGGGGAGCACAGATACGCAGTATTTT
d_call: TRBD2; clone_size: many; j_call: TRBJ2-7; v_call: TRBV20-1; cdr3_aa: CSAPGGLAGSYEQYF; cdr3_nt: TGCAGTGCCCCTGGGGGACTAGCGGGATCCTACGAGCAGTACTTC
d_call: TRBD2; clone_size: -; j_call: TRBJ2-3; v_call: TRBV4-3; cdr3_aa: CASSQTLAGLADTQYF; cdr3_nt: TGCGCCAGCAGCCAAACGCTAGCGGGATTAGCAGATACGCAGTATTTT
d_call: -; clone_size: many; j_call: TRBJ1-1; v_call: TRBV3-1; cdr3_aa: CASSQDVPRGTEAFF; cdr3_nt: TGTGCCAGCAGCCAAGACGTGCCAAGGGGGACTGAAGCTTTCTTT
d_call: TRBD2; clone_size: many; j_call: TRBJ2-3; v_call: TRBV29-1; cdr3_aa: CSVGLAGETDTQYF; cdr3_nt: TGCAGCGTGGGACTAGCGGGAGAGACAGATACGCAGTATTTT
d_call: TRBD2; clone_size: many; j_call: TRBJ2-3; v_call: TRBV7-9; cdr3_aa: CASSSRTSGVADTQYF; cdr3_nt: TGTGCCAGCAGCTCCAGGACTAGCGGGGTAGCAGATACGCAGTATTTT
d_call: TRBD2; clone_size: many; j_call: TRBJ2-1; v_call: TRBV29-1; cdr3_aa: CSVRGGGRARVEQFF; cdr3_nt: TGCAGCGTTAGAGGAGGCGGGAGGGCCAGGGTTGAGCAGTTCTTC
d_call: -; clone_size: many; j_call: TRBJ1-3; v_call: TRBV12-3/TRBV12-4; cdr3_aa: CATTPGSSGNTIYF; cdr3_nt: TGTGCCACCACCCCGGGTAGCTCTGGAAACACCATATATTTT
d_call: -; clone_size: many; j_call: TRBJ2-7; v_call: TRBV25-1; cdr3_aa: CASSPGDTYEQYF; cdr3_nt: TGTGCCAGCAGCCCGGGGGACACCTACGAGCAGTACTTC
d_call: -; clone_size: few; j_call: TRBJ2-5; v_call: TRBV12-3/TRBV12-4; cdr3_aa: CASSPKGRQTQYF; cdr3_nt: TGTGCCAGCAGTCCCAAGGGTCGTCAGACCCAGTACTTC